This TCR beta chain was identified in a study of cytomegalovirus exposure and HLA in healthy donors. Study-wide results and caveats: The authors listed approximately 150 TCR beta chains as cytomegalovirus-associated. Certain indistinguishable V segments, among them TRBV6-2 and TRBV6-3, were excluded.

This clone was picked up a small number of times. Antigen unknown. Investigators did not record CMV serostatus for this donor. PCR involved 60 Vbeta and 13 Jbeta primers. Profiled with immunoSEQ multiplex PCR; TCRdb holds only in-frame clones, not every one. The table shows over 200,000 clones, with about 83% occurring only once. The CDR3 contains 16 residues. Trimming shortened V by 1 base and J by 2 bases, and 16 bases separated the two germline ends. Germline V lookup: CDR1 SGHKS, CDR2 YYEKEE (reference sequence). Sequenced: PBMCs. This receptor was identified in a human donor in good health. The chain is built from TRBV5-5 and TRBJ2-7, with a tentative D call TRBD2 (6 bases). The CDR3 region is CASSLSGEVRTYEQYF. In DNA form, the CDR3 reads TGTGCCAGCAGCTTGTCGGGGGAGGTGAGAACCTACGAGCAGTACTTC.